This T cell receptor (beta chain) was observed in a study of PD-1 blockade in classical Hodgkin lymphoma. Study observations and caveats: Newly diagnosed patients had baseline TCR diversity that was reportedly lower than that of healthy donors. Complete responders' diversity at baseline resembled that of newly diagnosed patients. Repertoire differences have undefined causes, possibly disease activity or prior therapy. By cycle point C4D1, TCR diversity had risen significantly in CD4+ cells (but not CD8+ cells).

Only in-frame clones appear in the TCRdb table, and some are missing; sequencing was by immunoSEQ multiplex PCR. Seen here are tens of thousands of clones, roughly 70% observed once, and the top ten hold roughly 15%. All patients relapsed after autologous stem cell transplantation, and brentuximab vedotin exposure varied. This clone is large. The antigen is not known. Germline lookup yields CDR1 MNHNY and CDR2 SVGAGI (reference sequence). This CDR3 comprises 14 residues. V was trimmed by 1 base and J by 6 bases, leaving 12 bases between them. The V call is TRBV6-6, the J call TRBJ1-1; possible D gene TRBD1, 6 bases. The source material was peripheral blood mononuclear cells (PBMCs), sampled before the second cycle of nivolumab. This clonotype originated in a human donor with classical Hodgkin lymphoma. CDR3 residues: CASSYFGEGAEAFF. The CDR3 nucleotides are TGTGCCAGCAGTTACTTCGGGGAGGGGGCTGAAGCTTTCTTT.